This T cell receptor beta chain was recovered during a study of T cell responses to AZD1222 COVID-19 vaccine (dated by TCRdb to the early 2020s). For context, the study as a whole: Because spike-specific TCR depth and breadth did not differ between the two schedules, AZD1222 recipients who got a second dose at roughly 4 weeks were pooled with those who got a second dose at roughly 12 weeks. A total of over 230 trial participants underwent TCR sequencing, of whom 207 received two doses of AZD1222 and about 26 received two doses of the MenACWY control vaccine. Trial participants were enrolled by age into 18-55, 56-69 and 70-plus year subgroups, with roughly 150, 30 and 60 TCR-sequenced participants respectively. Here is what the overall study found, with its caveats: Participants were mostly white British, with more females than males. The authors suggested clonal diversity may have been underestimated. CD4 TCRs associated with the vaccine covered the entire spike protein, and the dominant responses were in regions 160-218 and 743-854. Reportedly, almost half of the unique spike-specific TCRs recognized epitopes lying outside the regions that are mutated in the B.1.351 and B.1.1.7 variants. In the small 56-69-year group, the increase in depth fell short of significance, most likely because of low power. Conclusions about previously exposed vaccinees are limited because only a handful of AZD1222 recipients were SARS-CoV-2 seropositive at baseline. After two AZD1222 doses, spike-specific TCR breadth and depth were significantly higher than at day 0 and than in MenACWY recipients. Because no day 14 peak-response samples were available, repertoires were characterized only after the peak T cell response.

The CDR3 regions of human TCRbeta chains were analyzed by immunosequencing. The authors processed their data as follows. TCRs in the repertoires were compared against a reference library of SARS-CoV-2-specific TCRs that had been generated with the MIRA antigen-specificity platform. Breadth was defined as the fraction of unique TCRs that were SARS-CoV-2-associated, and depth was defined as the fraction of total T cells that were SARS-CoV-2-associated. Using the MIRA data, every spike-specific TCR was mapped to the spike region that the TCR reacted to and assigned to either a CD4 or a CD8 class. Log10-transformed breadth and depth values were compared by one-way ANOVA with Sidak's multiple comparisons tests. TCRdb's version of the immuneACCESS table is confined to in-frame rearrangements and falls short of the full clone set. An unresolved V gene accounts for under half of the shortfall where checked; the remainder is of unknown origin. From that table come the V and J calls and clone size; the DNA was used to work out D and trimming. Across this sample there are 100,000 to 150,000 clones, with about nine tenths seen only once. Together, the top ten hold 1.4% to 1.5% of the sample.

Read against the paper, the sample's time point label means: baseline before first vaccination. Vaccinee samples came from UK trials COV001 and COV002, including a single-blind randomized controlled phase 2/3 trial of AZD1222 (ChAdOx1 nCoV-19) in healthy adults. For TCRbeta chain sequencing, PBMC samples were collected from trial participants at day 0 and at day 28 after the second dose. This clone has just one count. Its antigen is still unknown. No much larger clone is present one base from it, and per-base qualities are unavailable. V is shortened by 6 bases, J by 6 bases, and the region joining them spans 17 bases. The germline V gene yields MNHEY for CDR1 and SVGAGI for CDR2. The CDR3, from cysteine to phenylalanine, totals 14 residues. Here the CDR3 DNA is all that survives: 42 bases in frame from base 1.

The clonotype was recovered from an adult in good health. Recombination linked TRBV6-5 to TRBJ1-2; no confident D gene assignment can be made. Sample: peripheral blood, taken on day 0 of AZD1222 vaccination. The DNA reads TGTGCCAGCAGCGTAAGAGGAATATTGGATGGCTACACCTTC. Protein translation: CASSVRGILDGYTF.